One sample yielded the 12 T cell receptor beta chains listed below, sequenced in a study of glioma-infiltrating T cells. TCR alpha and beta CDR3 regions were amplified from RNA using iRepertoire nested multiplex PCR. TCRdb itself ran the multiplex PCR reads through MiXCR, one entry per CDR3 protein. The sample records about 5,800 distinct CDR3 sequences, roughly 27% being singletons. The sample comprised glioma tissue, nonneoplastic brain tissue, or PBMCs (not recorded which). These receptors all come from a human donor with low-grade glioma or glioblastoma, undergoing nonglioma brain surgery, or in good health (not recorded which).

This chain links TRBV25-1 with TRBJ2-1, with 10 positions matching TRBD1. V was pared by 5 bases and J by 2 bases, with 6 bases of the junction left unmatched. The CDR3 totals 16 residues. Germline CDR1 MGHDK, CDR2 SYGVNS. This chain's CDR3 is CASSPAGTGAYNEQFF. The CDR3 DNA reads TGTGCCAGCAGTCCTGCCGGGACAGGGGCCTACAATGAGCAGTTCTTC.

With regard to this clonotype: Its ends do not fully match the called genes, so a read error is possible. As DNA, the CDR3 is TGCAGTGCTAGTCCTTCCCCCGAGTTCTACGAGCCGTCCTTC. Translation: CSASPSPEFYEPSF. The chain has TRBV20-1 and TRBJ2-7, with D unresolved. The CDR3 loop spans 14 amino acids. Germline values: CDR1 DFQATT, CDR2 SNEGSKA (reference sequence).

This clonotype was seen ten or more times. The V call is TRBV2, the J call TRBJ2-1; no firm D call. From germline, CDR1 is SNHLY and CDR2 FYNNEI. CDR3 length equals 16 residues. With 1 base removed from V and 3 bases from J, the gap between germline ends came to 13 bases. CDR3 amino acids: CASSEGPLYVYNEQFF. The CDR3 coding sequence is TGTGCCAGCAGTGAAGGGCCCTTGTACGTCTACAATGAGCAGTTCTTC.

This clonotype appeared many times. V gene TRBV4-2 combines with J gene TRBJ2-5; 7 bases are shared with TRBD2. This CDR3 contains 15 residues. J was trimmed by 3 bases and V by 3 bases; bases with no gene match: 7. Germline lookup yields CDR1 LGHNA and CDR2 YNFKEQ. CDR3 sequence (DNA): TGTGCCAGCAGCCAGGGCTGGGGGACTAAAGAGACCCAGTACTTC. Translating it yields CASSQGWGTKETQYF.

This chain joins TRBV28 and TRBJ1-2, with 7 bases that match TRBD1. This CDR3 comprises 14 residues. CDR1 and CDR2 (germline): MDHEN, SYDVKM. The CDR3, as DNA: TGTGTTAGCAGCCGCAGTACAGGGGACGATGGCTACACCTTC. Translation gives CVSSRSTGDDGYTF.

This clonotype is deemed medium-sized. This chain connects TRBV6-6 to TRBJ2-7; 7 bases fit TRBD2. V lost 2 bases and J lost 6; bases outside the gene matches: 10. This CDR3 has 15 residues. Germline values: CDR1 MNHNY, CDR2 SVGAGI (reference sequence). CDR3 sequence reads: CASSYREGPLGEQYF. In nucleotides, the CDR3 is TGTGCCAGCAGTTACAGGGAGGGCCCCCTTGGCGAGCAGTACTTC.

This clonotype appeared many times. The chain recombines TRBV19 with TRBJ2-1; D unclear. This CDR3 spans 17 amino acids. The germline CDR1 and CDR2 sequences are LNHDA and SQIVND (reference sequence). V gave up 3 bases and J gave up 0 bases, with 15 bases separating them. The CDR3 bases are TGTGCCAGTAGTATGTCATTTGGACGTGGCTCCTACAATGAGCAGTTCTTC. This gives the protein CASSMSFGRGSYNEQFF.

By sample fraction, this clonotype is medium-sized. The chain joins TRBV15 to TRBJ1-2, with D possibly TRBD1 on 5 matching bases. The V end lost 4 bases, the J end lost 5 bases, and 11 bases lay between the germline ends. CDR3 length: 13 amino acids. Germline V gene sequence: CDR1 LNHNV, CDR2 YYDKDF (reference sequence). This CDR3 is CATSMWGGYGYTF. The CDR3 coding sequence is TGTGCCACCAGCATGTGGGGGGGTTATGGCTACACCTTC.

The sample holds many counts of this clonotype. This sequence joins TRBV11-2 and TRBJ2-3; unclear D gene. V lost 5 bases to trimming and J lost 0 bases, with 15 bases between them. CDR1 and CDR2 from the germline V gene are SGHAT and FQNNGV. The CDR3 has 16 residues. The CDR3 DNA is TGTGCCAGCAGCCAGGCAGGTGGAGTTAGCACAGATACGCAGTATTTT. Translating it yields CASSQAGGVSTDTQYF.

This clonotype appeared many times. The rearrangement uses TRBV5-4 and TRBJ2-1; 8 nucleotides line up with TRBD2. Per the germline V gene, CDR1 is SGHNT and CDR2 is YYREEE (reference sequence). The V and J ends lost 6 bases and 5 bases, in that order; junction bases with no gene match: 10. The CDR3 spans 15 residues. This CDR3 reads CASTPGTRGDNEQFF. CDR3 nucleotides: TGTGCCAGCACCCCTGGGACTAGAGGCGACAATGAGCAGTTCTTC.

Notes on this clonotype: The junction shows a germline mismatch at one end, possibly a read error. V and J are TRBV20-1 and TRBJ2-5, with TRBD2 as a possible D gene (5 bases). The CDR3 spans 14 residues. Per the germline V gene, CDR1 is DFQATT and CDR2 is SNEGSKA (reference sequence). This chain's CDR3 is CSAGDRRRQETQYF. CDR3 DNA: TGCAGTGCTGGAGATAGACGGAGGCAAGAGACCCAGTACTTC.

A single count supports this clonotype. In this CDR3 the conserved last residue, phenylalanine or tryptophan, is missing, so a read error is likely. J is TRBJ1-3 and V is TRBV20-1; D is ambiguous. V gave up 0 bases and J gave up 4 bases, with 7 bases separating them. The CDR3 extends over 13 amino acids. Germline values: CDR1 DFQATT, CDR2 SNEGSKA (reference sequence). The CDR3 reads CSAREAAGNTIYV. Written as DNA, the CDR3 is TGCAGTGCTAGAGAGGCTGCGGGAAACACCATATATGTT.